This T cell receptor (beta chain) was profiled in a study of identical twins. Trimming took 1 base from V and 3 from J; bases not matched to a gene: 6. The CDR3 consists of 16 residues. CDR1 is SGHTA, CDR2 FQGNSA, per germline. In this sample, this clonotype turned up many times. A template switching step contributed a universal primer site, while unique molecular identifiers were present in the cDNA. Using its own MiXCR run on the 5' RACE reads, TCRdb lists one record per CDR3 protein. Among 400,000 to 500,000 distinct CDR3 sequences listed, around 20% were seen once. The rearrangement links TRBV7-2 to TRBJ2-5; 9 bases are a match to TRBD2. The source is a man over 45 in good health. Source material: naive T cells sorted from blood. DNA for the CDR3: TGTGCCAGCAGCTTAGGGGGCGGGAGGGCCGAAGAGACCCAGTACTTC. It is translated as CASSLGGGRAEETQYF.